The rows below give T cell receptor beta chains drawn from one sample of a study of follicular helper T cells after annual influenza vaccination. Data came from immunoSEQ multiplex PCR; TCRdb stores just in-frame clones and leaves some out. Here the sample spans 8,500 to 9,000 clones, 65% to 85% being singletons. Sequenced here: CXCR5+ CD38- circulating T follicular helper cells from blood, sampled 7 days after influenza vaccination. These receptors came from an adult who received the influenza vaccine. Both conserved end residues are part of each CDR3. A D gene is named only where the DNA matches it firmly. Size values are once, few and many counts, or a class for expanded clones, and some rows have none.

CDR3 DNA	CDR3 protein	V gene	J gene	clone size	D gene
TGTGCCAGCAGTGAACAGGGCAGCGAAAACACTGAAGCTTTCTTT	CASSEQGSENTEAFF	TRBV2	TRBJ1-1	.	.
TGTGCCAGCAGCTTAGCGCAAGCTGGGAACACTGAAGCTTTCTTT	CASSLAQAGNTEAFF	TRBV7-6	TRBJ1-1	few	.
TGTGCCTGGAGTAGAGAGTTCCCTGGTTACGAGCAGTACTTC	CAWSREFPGYEQYF	TRBV30	TRBJ2-7	.	.
TGTGCCAGCAGTCCGCGGGGACAGGGCTCAGAGGAGCAGTACTTC	CASSPRGQGSEEQYF	TRBV6-6	TRBJ2-7	.	TRBD1
TGTGCCAGCAGTGAAAAGCGGGCAGATACGCAGTATTTT	CASSEKRADTQYF	TRBV6-1	TRBJ2-3	.	.
TGTGCCAGCAGCCCACAGGGTTTTAATTCACCCCTCCACTTT	CASSPQGFNSPLHF	TRBV9	TRBJ1-6	.	.
TGTGCCAGCAGTGAAGCTCAGGGCGGCAATCAGCCCCAGCATTTT	CASSEAQGGNQPQHF	TRBV6-1	TRBJ1-5	.	.
TGTGCCAGCAGTTTAGCATGGACAGGATCTTATGGGGCCAACGTCCTGACTTTC	CASSLAWTGSYGANVLTF	TRBV27	TRBJ2-6	.	TRBD1
TGTGCCAGCAGTCAAAAAGGGACAGGGGGTTACGAGCAGTACTTC	CASSQKGTGGYEQYF	TRBV27	TRBJ2-7	.	TRBD1
TGTGCCAGCAGCTTAGGGGACAGGGAAAATGAGCAGTTCTTC	CASSLGDRENEQFF	TRBV7-2	TRBJ2-1	few	TRBD1
TGTGCCAGCAGCCGATACGCCTACAATGAGCAGTTCTTC	CASSRYAYNEQFF	TRBV11-3	TRBJ2-1	once	.
TGTGCCAGCTCACAGAAAGAAGATTCACCCCTCCACTTT	CASSQKEDSPLHF	TRBV18	TRBJ1-6	.	.
TGTGCCAGTAGTAGGACTAGCGGCGCCTACAATGAGCAGTTCTTC	CASSRTSGAYNEQFF	TRBV19	TRBJ2-1	.	TRBD2
TGTGCCAGCAGGGCTTCCGGCGGGGAGCTGTTTTTT	CASRASGGELFF	TRBV2	TRBJ2-2	.	.
TGTGCCAGCAGCCGTGGGGGGAGGGGGCTCTACGAGCAGTACTTC	CASSRGGRGLYEQYF	TRBV6-1	TRBJ2-7	.	.
TGTGCCAGCGGACTTCATACGACAGGGCTTAATGAAAAACTGTTTTTT	CASGLHTTGLNEKLFF	TRBV5-5	TRBJ1-4	.	TRBD1
TGTGCCAGCAGCCCAGCCGGGACGAGGGTAAACATTCAGTACTTC	CASSPAGTRVNIQYF	TRBV28	TRBJ2-4	.	.
TGTGCCAGCAGGGCGACAGGGGCTTCAGATACGCAGTATTTT	CASRATGASDTQYF	TRBV6-6	TRBJ2-3	.	TRBD1
TGCGCCAGCAGGCCCGGGGGCCAGAGCACAGATACGCAGTATTTT	CASRPGGQSTDTQYF	TRBV5-1	TRBJ2-3	.	.
TGCGCCAGCAGCTCGACTAGCGGACACTCCTACAATGAGCAGTTCTTC	CASSSTSGHSYNEQFF	TRBV10-2	TRBJ2-1	.	TRBD2
TGCGCCAGCAGTTATGCAGTATCGGACGGGGAGACCCAGTACTTC	CASSYAVSDGETQYF	TRBV4-3	TRBJ2-5	.	.
TGTGCCAGTAGTTTGGGATTGGTCGGGGAGCTGTTTTTT	CASSLGLVGELFF	TRBV19	TRBJ2-2	few	.
TGTGCCAGCTCACGGCAGGGTATGGAAGAGACCCAGTACTTC	CASSRQGMEETQYF	TRBV18	TRBJ2-5	.	.
TGTGCCAGCAGCTTCTTTGGGGTGAACACCGGGGAGCTGTTTTTT	CASSFFGVNTGELFF	TRBV7-2	TRBJ2-2	.	.
TGTGCCACCAGAGACAGGGGAGGGACTGAAGCTTTCTTT	CATRDRGGTEAFF	TRBV19	TRBJ1-1	.	TRBD1
TGTGCCAGCAGCTTGAGGACTCTCCCAGAGACCCAGTACTTC	CASSLRTLPETQYF	TRBV7-9	TRBJ2-5	.	.
TGCGCCAGCAGTACCGGGGACAGCGCTGCGGGTAGGGAAAAACTGTTTTTT	CASSTGDSAAGREKLFF	TRBV5-1	TRBJ1-4	.	TRBD1
TGTGCCTGGAGGGGGAGCCCGACAGGGGCTAACACCGGGGAGCTGTTTTTT	CAWRGSPTGANTGELFF	TRBV30	TRBJ2-2	.	TRBD1
TGTGCCAGCAGTCTACAGGGGGCGATCACTGAAGCTTTCTTT	CASSLQGAITEAFF	TRBV2	TRBJ1-1	.	TRBD1
TGTGCCTGGAGTGGCTTGACAGCGAACACTGAAGCTTTCTTT	CAWSGLTANTEAFF	TRBV30	TRBJ1-1	.	.
TGTGCCAGCTCACCATTGAGGGAAGAGACCCAGTACTTC	CASSPLREETQYF	TRBV18	TRBJ2-5	.	.
TGTGCCAGCAGCCACGGCAAGGTCACTGAAGCTTTCTTT	CASSHGKVTEAFF	TRBV7-2	TRBJ1-1	.	.
TGTGCCAGCAGCTTAGGGGTAGTGACAGAGACCCAGTACTTC	CASSLGVVTETQYF	TRBV7-2	TRBJ2-5	.	.
TGTGCCAGCAGCCCCGTTTCGGGAACTGAAGCTTTCTTT	CASSPVSGTEAFF	TRBV7-2	TRBJ1-1	.	.
TGTGCCAGCAGTGAAGCCCCGGGGGGCTTCCAAGAGACCCAGTACTTC	CASSEAPGGFQETQYF	TRBV6-1	TRBJ2-5	.	.
TGTGCCAGCAGTCGCCGAGGGGTAGTGAACACTGAAGCTTTCTTT	CASSRRGVVNTEAFF	TRBV28	TRBJ1-1	.	.
TGTGCCAGCTCACCGAACAGGGGGAAGATTCAGCCCCAGCATTTT	CASSPNRGKIQPQHF	TRBV18	TRBJ1-5	.	TRBD1
TGTGCCAGCAGCGGAGGCCTCTACGAGCAGTACTTC	CASSGGLYEQYF	TRBV6-5	TRBJ2-7	.	.
TGTGCCGGAACCCGGGACAGGGGGTATGGCTACACCTTC	CAGTRDRGYGYTF	TRBV2	TRBJ1-2	.	TRBD1
TGTGCCAGCAGCTTAGTTTCAGGGGAACCAGGGCACGAGCAGTACTTC	CASSLVSGEPGHEQYF	TRBV7-6	TRBJ2-7	few	.
TGTGCCAGCAGTTTACCGGTTCTACCCTACGAGCAGTACTTC	CASSLPVLPYEQYF	TRBV28	TRBJ2-7	.	.
TGTGCCAGCAGTGAAGTCGATGGTCAGCCCCAGCATTTT	CASSEVDGQPQHF	TRBV6-1	TRBJ1-5	.	.